The entry below describes one T cell receptor beta chain. Its antigen remains unidentified. The sample comes from a study of T cell responses to AZD1222 COVID-19 vaccine. Whole-study results and caveats: There were mostly white British donors and more females than males, and clonal diversity was possibly underestimated.

The CDR3 extends over 13 amino acids. Germline loops: CDR1 MNHEY, CDR2 SVGEGT. V lost 4 bases and J 8 bases, leaving 14 bases between the germline ends. Assay used: immunoSEQ multiplex PCR; TCRdb lists only in-frame clones, some missing. Of some 150,000 clones listed, 80% to 90% are singletons. The V gene is TRBV6-2 or TRBV6-3, the J gene TRBJ1-2, with D hard to call. Sequencing was performed on peripheral blood, taken on day 0 of AZD1222 vaccination. The clonotype comes from an adult in good health. In DNA form, the CDR3 reads TGTGCCAGCAGTTGGCTGTCCGGAGGGGGCTACACCTTC. Its translation: CASSWLSGGGYTF.